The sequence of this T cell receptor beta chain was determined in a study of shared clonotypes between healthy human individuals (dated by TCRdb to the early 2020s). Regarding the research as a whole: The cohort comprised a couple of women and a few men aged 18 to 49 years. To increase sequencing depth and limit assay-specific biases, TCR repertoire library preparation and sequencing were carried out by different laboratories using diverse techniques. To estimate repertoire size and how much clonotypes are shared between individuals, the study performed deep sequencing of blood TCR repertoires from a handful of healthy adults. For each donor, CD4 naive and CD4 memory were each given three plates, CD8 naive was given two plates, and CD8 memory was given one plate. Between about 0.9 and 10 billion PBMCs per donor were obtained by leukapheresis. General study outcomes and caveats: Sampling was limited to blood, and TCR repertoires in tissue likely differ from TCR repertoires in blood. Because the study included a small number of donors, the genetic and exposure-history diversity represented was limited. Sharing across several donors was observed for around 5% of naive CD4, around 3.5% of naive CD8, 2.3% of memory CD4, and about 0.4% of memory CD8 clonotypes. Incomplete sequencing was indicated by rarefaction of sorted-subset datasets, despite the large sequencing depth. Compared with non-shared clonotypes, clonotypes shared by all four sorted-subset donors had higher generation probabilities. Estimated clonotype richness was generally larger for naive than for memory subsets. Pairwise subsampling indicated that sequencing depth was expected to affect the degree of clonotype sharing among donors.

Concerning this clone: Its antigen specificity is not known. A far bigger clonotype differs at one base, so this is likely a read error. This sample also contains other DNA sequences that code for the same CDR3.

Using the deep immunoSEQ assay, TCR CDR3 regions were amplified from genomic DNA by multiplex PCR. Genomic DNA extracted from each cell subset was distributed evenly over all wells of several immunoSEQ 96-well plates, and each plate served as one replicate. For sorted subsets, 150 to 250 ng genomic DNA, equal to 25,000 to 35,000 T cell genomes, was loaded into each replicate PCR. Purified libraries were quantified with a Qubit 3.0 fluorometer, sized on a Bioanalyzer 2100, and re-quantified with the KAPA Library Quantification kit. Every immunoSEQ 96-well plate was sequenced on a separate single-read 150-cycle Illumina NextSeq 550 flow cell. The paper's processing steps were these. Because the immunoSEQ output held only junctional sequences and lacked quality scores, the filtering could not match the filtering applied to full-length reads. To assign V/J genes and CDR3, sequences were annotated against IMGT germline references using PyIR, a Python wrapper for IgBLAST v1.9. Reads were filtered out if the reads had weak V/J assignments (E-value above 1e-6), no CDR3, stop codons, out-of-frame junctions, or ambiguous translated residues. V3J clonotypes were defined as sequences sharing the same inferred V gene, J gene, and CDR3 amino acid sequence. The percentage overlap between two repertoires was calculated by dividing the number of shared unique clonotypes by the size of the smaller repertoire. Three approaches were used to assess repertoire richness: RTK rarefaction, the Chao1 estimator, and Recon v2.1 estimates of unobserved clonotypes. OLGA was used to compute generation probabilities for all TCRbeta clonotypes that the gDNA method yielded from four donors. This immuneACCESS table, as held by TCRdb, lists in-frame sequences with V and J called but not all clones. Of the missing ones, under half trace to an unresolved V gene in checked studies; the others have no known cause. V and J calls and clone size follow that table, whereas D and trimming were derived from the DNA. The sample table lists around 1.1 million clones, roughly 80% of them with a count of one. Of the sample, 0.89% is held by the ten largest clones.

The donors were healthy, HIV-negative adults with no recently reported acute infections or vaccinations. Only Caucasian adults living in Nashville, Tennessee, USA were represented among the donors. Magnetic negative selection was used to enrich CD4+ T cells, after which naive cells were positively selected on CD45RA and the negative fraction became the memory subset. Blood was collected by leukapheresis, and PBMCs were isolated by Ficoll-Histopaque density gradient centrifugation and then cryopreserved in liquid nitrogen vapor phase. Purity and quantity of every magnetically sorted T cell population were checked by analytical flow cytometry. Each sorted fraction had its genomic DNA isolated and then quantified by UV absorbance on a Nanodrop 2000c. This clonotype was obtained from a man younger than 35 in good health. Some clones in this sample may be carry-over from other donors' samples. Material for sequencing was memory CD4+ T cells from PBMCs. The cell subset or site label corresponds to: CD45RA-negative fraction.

CDR3 region: CASSLGNYGYTF. Here is the DNA: TGTGCCAGCAGTCTCGGCAACTATGGCTACACCTTC. The rearrangement combines TRBV7-2 with TRBJ1-2, with the D gene not clear enough to name. Trimming takes 6 bases from V and 2 bases from J, and the germline ends sit 7 bases apart. The germline V gene sets CDR1 to SGHTA and CDR2 to FQGNSA. The CDR3 goes from the cysteine to the phenylalanine over 12 residues. CDR3 DNA is the only sequence kept; it has 36 bases, read in frame from the first base.